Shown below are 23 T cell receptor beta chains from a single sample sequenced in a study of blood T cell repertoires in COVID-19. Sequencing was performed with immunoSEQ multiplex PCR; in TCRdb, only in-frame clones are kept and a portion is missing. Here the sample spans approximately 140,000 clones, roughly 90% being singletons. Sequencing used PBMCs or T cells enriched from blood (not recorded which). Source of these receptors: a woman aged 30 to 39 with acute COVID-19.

The CDR3 nucleotides read TGTGCCAGTAGTAAGGCCCTAGCGGGAACCACAGATACGCAGTATTTT. This gives the protein CASSKALAGTTDTQYF. This sequence joins TRBV19 and TRBJ2-3, with 9 bases fitting TRBD2. Germline V lookup: CDR1 LNHDA, CDR2 SQIVND (reference sequence). V dropped 4 bases and J dropped 2; count of bases not matched to a gene: 7. This CDR3 region has 16 residues.

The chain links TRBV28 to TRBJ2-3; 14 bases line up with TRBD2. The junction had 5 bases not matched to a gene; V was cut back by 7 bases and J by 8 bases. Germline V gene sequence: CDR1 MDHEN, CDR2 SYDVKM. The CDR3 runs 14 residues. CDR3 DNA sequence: TGTGCCAGCATGAAGACTAGCGGGAGGGGTACGCAGTATTTT. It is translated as CASMKTSGRGTQYF.

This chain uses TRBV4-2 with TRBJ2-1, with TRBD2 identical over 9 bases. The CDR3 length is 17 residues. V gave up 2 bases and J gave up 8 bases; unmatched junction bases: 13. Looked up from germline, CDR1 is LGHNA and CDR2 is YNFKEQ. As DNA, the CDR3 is TGTGCCAGCAGCCAATCCCCCTCCGCGGGAGGGCTGGATGAGCAGTTCTTC. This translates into CASSQSPSAGGLDEQFF.

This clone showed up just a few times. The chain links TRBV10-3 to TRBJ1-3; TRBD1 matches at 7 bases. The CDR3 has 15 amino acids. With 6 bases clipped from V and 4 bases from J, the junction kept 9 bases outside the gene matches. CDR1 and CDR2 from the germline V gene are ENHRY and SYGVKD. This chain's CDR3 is CAIRETGDAGNTIYF. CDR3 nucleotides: TGTGCCATCAGGGAAACAGGGGATGCAGGAAACACCATATATTTT.

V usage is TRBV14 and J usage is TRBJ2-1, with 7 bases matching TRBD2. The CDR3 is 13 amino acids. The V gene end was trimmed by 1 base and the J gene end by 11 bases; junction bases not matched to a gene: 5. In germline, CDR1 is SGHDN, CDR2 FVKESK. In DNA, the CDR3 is TGTGCCAGCAGCCAAGGGCTAGCGGAGAAGCAGTTCTTC. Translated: CASSQGLAEKQFF.

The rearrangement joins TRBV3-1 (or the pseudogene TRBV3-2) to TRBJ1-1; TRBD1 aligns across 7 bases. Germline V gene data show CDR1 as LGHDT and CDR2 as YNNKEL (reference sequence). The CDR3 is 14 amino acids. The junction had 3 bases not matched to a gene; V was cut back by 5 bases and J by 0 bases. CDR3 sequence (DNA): TGTGCCAGCAGCTCAGGGGGGATGAACACTGAAGCTTTCTTT. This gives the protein CASSSGGMNTEAFF.

The CDR3 loop is CAWRRRERGEQFF. The CDR3 coding sequence is TGTGCCTGGAGAAGGCGGGAGCGAGGAGAGCAGTTCTTC. The chain combines TRBV30 with TRBJ2-1; 7 bases agree with TRBD2. V lost 3 bases, J lost 10 bases, and 9 bases stayed unmatched. The CDR3 covers 13 residues. The germline CDR1 and CDR2 sequences are GTSNPN and SVGIG (reference sequence).

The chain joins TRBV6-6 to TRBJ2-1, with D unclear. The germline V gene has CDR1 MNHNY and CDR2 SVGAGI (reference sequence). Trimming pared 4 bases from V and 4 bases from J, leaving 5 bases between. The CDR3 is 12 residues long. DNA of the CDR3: TGTGCCAGCAGTTCCCAGTACAATGAGCAGTTCTTC. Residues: CASSSQYNEQFF.

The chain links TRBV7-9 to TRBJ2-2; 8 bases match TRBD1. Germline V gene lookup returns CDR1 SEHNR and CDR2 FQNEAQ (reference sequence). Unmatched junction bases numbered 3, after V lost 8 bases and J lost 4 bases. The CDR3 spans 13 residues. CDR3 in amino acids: CASEQGGTGELFF. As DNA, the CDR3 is TGTGCCAGCGAACAGGGGGGCACCGGGGAGCTGTTTTTT.

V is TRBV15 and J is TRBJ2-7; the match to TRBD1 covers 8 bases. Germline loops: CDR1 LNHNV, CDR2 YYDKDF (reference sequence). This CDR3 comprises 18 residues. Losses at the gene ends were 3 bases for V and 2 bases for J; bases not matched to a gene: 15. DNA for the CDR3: TGTGCCACCAGCAGTGAGAAGACAGGGGCTCTGAGACCCTACGAGCAGTACTTC. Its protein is CATSSEKTGALRPYEQYF.

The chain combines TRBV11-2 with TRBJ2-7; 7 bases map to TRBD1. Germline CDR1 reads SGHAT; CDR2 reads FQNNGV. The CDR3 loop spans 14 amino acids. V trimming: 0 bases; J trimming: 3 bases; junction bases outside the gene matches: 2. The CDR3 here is CASSLEAGGYEQYF. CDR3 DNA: TGTGCCAGCAGCTTAGAGGCAGGGGGCTACGAGCAGTACTTC.

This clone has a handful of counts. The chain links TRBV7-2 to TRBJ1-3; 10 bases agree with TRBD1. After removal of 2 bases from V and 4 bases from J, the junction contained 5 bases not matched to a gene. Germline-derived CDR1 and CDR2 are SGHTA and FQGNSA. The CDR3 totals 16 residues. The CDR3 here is CASSLWGQGSGNTIYF. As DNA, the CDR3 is TGTGCCAGCAGCTTATGGGGACAGGGGTCAGGAAACACCATATATTTT.

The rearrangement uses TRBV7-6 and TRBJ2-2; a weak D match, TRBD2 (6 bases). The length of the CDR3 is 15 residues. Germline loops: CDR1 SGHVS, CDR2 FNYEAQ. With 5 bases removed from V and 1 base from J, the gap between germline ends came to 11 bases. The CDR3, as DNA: TGTGCCAGCAGCCCCCTTAGCGGGAACACCGGGGAGCTGTTTTTT. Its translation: CASSPLSGNTGELFF.

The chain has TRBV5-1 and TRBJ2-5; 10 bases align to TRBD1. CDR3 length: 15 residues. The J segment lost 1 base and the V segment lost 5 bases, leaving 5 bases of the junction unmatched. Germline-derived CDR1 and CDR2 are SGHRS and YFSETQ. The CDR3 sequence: CASRPDRGRQETQYF. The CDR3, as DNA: TGCGCCAGCAGGCCCGACAGGGGGCGCCAAGAGACCCAGTACTTC.

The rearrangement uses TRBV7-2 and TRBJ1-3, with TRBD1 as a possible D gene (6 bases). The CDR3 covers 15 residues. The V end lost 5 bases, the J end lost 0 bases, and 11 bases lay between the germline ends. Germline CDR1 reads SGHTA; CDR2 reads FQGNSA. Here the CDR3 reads CASSPLDSSGNTIYF. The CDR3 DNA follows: TGTGCCAGCAGCCCATTGGACAGCTCTGGAAACACCATATATTTT. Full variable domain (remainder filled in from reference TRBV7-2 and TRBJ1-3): GAGVSQSPSNKVTEKGKDVELRCDPISGHTALYWYRQSLGQGLEFLIYFQGNSAPDKSGLPSDRFSAERTGGSVSTLTIQRTQQEDSAVYLCASSPLDSSGNTIYFGEGSWLTVV.

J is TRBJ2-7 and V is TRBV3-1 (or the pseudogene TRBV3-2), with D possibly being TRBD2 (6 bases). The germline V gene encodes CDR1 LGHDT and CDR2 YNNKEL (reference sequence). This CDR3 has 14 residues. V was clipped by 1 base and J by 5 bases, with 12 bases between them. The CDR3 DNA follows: TGTGCCAGCAGCCAAGGGCAGGAGGGCAACGAGCAGTACTTC. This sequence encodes CASSQGQEGNEQYF.

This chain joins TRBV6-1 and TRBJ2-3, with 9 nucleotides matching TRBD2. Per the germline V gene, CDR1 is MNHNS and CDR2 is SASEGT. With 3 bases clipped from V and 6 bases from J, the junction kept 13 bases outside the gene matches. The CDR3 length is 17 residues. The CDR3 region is CASSESGRGGRVDTQYF. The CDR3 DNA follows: TGTGCCAGCAGTGAGAGCGGTCGGGGCGGGAGGGTGGATACGCAGTATTTT.

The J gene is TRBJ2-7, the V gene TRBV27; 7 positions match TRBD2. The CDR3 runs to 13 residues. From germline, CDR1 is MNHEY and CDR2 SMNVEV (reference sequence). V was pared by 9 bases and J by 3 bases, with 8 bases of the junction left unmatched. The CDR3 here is CARETSRRYEQYF. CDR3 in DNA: TGTGCCAGAGAGACTAGCAGACGCTACGAGCAGTACTTC.

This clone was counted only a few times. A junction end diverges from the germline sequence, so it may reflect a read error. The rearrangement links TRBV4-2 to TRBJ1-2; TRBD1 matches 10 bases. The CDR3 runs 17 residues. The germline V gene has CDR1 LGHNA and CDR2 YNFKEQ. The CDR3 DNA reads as TGTGCCAGCAACCAAGTAGGGACAGGGGATCATAGCTATGGCTACACCTTC. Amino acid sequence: CASNQVGTGDHSYGYTF.

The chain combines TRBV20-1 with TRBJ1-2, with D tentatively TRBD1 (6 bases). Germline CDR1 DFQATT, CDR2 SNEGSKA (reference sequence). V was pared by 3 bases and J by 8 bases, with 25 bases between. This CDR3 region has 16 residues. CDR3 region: CSASIRLRAGEGGYTF. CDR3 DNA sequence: TGCAGTGCTAGTATTAGGCTGAGGGCAGGGGAGGGAGGCTACACCTTC.

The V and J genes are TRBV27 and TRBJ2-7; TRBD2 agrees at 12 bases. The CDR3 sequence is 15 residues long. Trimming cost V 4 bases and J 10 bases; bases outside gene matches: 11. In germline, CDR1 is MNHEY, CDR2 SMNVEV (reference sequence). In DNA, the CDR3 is TGTGCCAGCAGTTCCACTAGCGGGGGGCTGAGCGACCAGTACTTC. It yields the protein CASSSTSGGLSDQYF.

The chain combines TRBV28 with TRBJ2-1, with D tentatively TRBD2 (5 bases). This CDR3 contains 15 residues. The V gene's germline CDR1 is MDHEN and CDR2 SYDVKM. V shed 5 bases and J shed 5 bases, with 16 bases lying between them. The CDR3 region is CASSPRVLADNEQFF. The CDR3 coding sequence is TGTGCCAGCAGTCCCCGGGTCCTAGCCGACAATGAGCAGTTCTTC.

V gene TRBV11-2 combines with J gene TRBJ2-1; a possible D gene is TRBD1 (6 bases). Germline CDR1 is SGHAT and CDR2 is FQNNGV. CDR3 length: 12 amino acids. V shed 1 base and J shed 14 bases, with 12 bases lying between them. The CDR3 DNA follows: TGTGCCAGCAGCTTAGGTGGGACAATGAAGTTCTTC. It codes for CASSLGGTMKFF.